A single sample is the source of the 20 T cell receptor beta chains below, sequenced in a study of T cells in localized non-small cell lung cancer. Data came from immunoSEQ multiplex PCR; TCRdb stores just in-frame clones and leaves some out. The data hold around 15,000 clones, with roughly 90% observed a single time. Specimen: peripheral blood mononuclear cells, collected before any cancer treatment. These receptors were taken from a woman between 40 and 69 years old with stage III lung adenocarcinoma.

V usage is TRBV10-3 and J usage is TRBJ1-2; TRBD1 matches 11 bases. The germline V gene has CDR1 ENHRY and CDR2 SYGVKD. V lost 6 bases to trimming and J lost 0 bases; unmatched junction nucleotides: 3. The CDR3 is 15 amino acids. DNA of the CDR3: TGTGCCATCAGCCCGGGACAGGGGGCTAACTATGGCTACACCTTC. Translated: CAISPGQGANYGYTF.

The V and J genes are TRBV9 and TRBJ2-5, with D perhaps TRBD1 (5 bases). Looked up from germline, CDR1 is SGDLS and CDR2 is YYNGEE. Between the trimmed V and J ends, which lost 3 bases and 5 bases, there was a span of 17 bases. CDR3 size: 15 residues. The CDR3, as DNA: TGTGCCAGCAGCGGTGGACATTTAGGAATGGAGACCCAGTACTTC. Amino acids: CASSGGHLGMETQYF.

V is TRBV9 and J is TRBJ2-7; 7 bases are shared with TRBD2. The V and J ends lost 4 bases and 6 bases, in that order; junction bases with no gene match: 13. This CDR3 comprises 15 residues. Germline V lookup: CDR1 SGDLS, CDR2 YYNGEE. CDR3 in amino acids: CASSPLRRENGEQYF. The CDR3, as DNA: TGTGCCAGCAGCCCCCTACGGCGGGAGAACGGCGAGCAGTACTTC.

The rearrangement links TRBV6-5 to TRBJ1-6, with 9 bases matching TRBD1. The CDR3 extends over 14 amino acids. V lost 6 bases and J lost 9; bases outside the gene matches: 6. Germline V gene sequence: CDR1 MNHEY, CDR2 SVGAGI. CDR3 coding DNA: TGTGCCAGCAGGCCGGGACAGGGAATTTCACCCCTCCACTTT. Its translation is CASRPGQGISPLHF.

V is TRBV2 and J is TRBJ2-3; maybe TRBD2 (6 bases). In germline, CDR1 is SNHLY, CDR2 FYNNEI. The germline V and J ends were trimmed by 1 base and 1 base, with 12 bases remaining between them. This CDR3 contains 16 residues. CDR3 in DNA: TGTGCCAGCAGTGAAGGGAGGGGAGTCGGCACAGATACGCAGTATTTT. This gives the protein CASSEGRGVGTDTQYF.

This chain connects TRBV4-3 to TRBJ1-4; possibly TRBD1 for D (6 bases). The CDR3 is 15 amino acids. Germline V gene lookup returns CDR1 LGHNA and CDR2 YSLEER. With 3 bases removed from V and 8 bases from J, the gap between germline ends came to 16 bases. CDR3 region: CASSQAAGAFEKLFF. The CDR3 DNA sequence: TGCGCCAGCAGCCAGGCGGCAGGGGCATTCGAAAAACTGTTTTTT.

Written as DNA, the CDR3 is TGTGCCAGCAGCCTTGCGGGCGGGGTGGAGACCCAGTACTTC. Amino acids: CASSLAGGVETQYF. This chain uses TRBV7-3 with TRBJ2-5, with a weak D call TRBD2 (6 bases). The V and J ends lost 5 bases and 5 bases respectively, with 15 bases between them. This CDR3 spans 14 amino acids. Per the germline V gene, CDR1 is SGHTA and CDR2 is FQGTGA.

The V call is TRBV9, the J call TRBJ2-5, with D tentatively TRBD1 (6 bases). This CDR3 has 15 amino acids. The V gene lost 4 bases and the J gene lost 2 bases, with 15 bases spanning the gap. Germline V gives CDR1 SGDLS, CDR2 YYNGEE. The DNA for the CDR3 is TGTGCCAGCAGCTTCCAGGGGACGGCTCAAGAGACCCAGTACTTC. This translates into CASSFQGTAQETQYF.

The rearrangement joins TRBV6-1 to TRBJ1-2; D is unresolved. The V end was cut by 6 bases, the J end by 4 bases, with 15 bases between. Looked up from germline, CDR1 is MNHNS and CDR2 is SASEGT. CDR3 length: 14 amino acids. DNA for the CDR3: TGTGCCAGCAGGCCCCAAAAGGGCCTCTATGGCTACACCTTC. Its translation: CASRPQKGLYGYTF.

This clone has a single count. This chain joins TRBV19 and TRBJ1-1, with D unclear. V was trimmed by 6 bases and J by 3 bases, leaving 11 bases between them. Germline V lookup: CDR1 LNHDA, CDR2 SQIVND (reference sequence). The CDR3 is made up of 13 amino acids. CDR3 amino acids: CASSLDVDTEAFF. In DNA form, the CDR3 reads TGTGCCAGTAGCCTAGACGTTGACACTGAAGCTTTCTTT. Complete variable domain (other parts from reference TRBV19 and TRBJ1-1): DGGITQSPKYLFRKEGQNVTLSCEQNLNHDAMYWYRQDPGQGLRLIYYSQIVNDFQKGDIAEGYSVSREKKESFPLTVTSAQKNPTAFYLCASSLDVDTEAFFGQGTRLTVV.

The rearrangement joins TRBV29-1 to TRBJ1-1; 7 bases are shared with TRBD1. The CDR3 consists of 13 residues. Germline V gives CDR1 SQVTM, CDR2 ANQGSEA. Unmatched junction bases numbered 5, after V lost 7 bases and J lost 0 bases. This CDR3 is CSAWTGLNTEAFF. As DNA, the CDR3 is TGCAGCGCTTGGACAGGATTGAACACTGAAGCTTTCTTT.

V usage is TRBV6-4 and J usage is TRBJ2-3; the match to TRBD1 covers 8 bases. The CDR3 consists of 16 residues. After removal of 0 bases from V and 6 bases from J, the junction contained 8 bases not matched to a gene. CDR1 and CDR2 (germline): MRHNA, SNTAGT. This CDR3 reads CASSDSTGVGTDTQYF. CDR3 coding DNA: TGTGCCAGCAGTGACTCGACAGGGGTGGGTACGGATACGCAGTATTTT.

The DNA of the CDR3 is TGTGCCAGCAGCGTAGACCGGCTAGCGGGGGGGCTACAAGACAATGAGCAGTTCTTC. Its translation: CASSVDRLAGGLQDNEQFF. The V and J genes are TRBV9 and TRBJ2-1; 12 bases map to TRBD2. Germline lookup yields CDR1 SGDLS and CDR2 YYNGEE. With 0 bases clipped from V and 5 bases from J, the junction kept 12 bases outside the gene matches. This CDR3 is 19 amino acids long.

V is TRBV4-3 and J is TRBJ2-4; 8 nucleotides agree with TRBD1. Germline V gene lookup returns CDR1 LGHNA and CDR2 YSLEER. The CDR3 totals 19 residues. Losses at the gene ends were 0 bases for V and 4 bases for J; bases not matched to a gene: 14. As DNA, the CDR3 is TGCGCCAGCAGCCAAGATACGGTAAAGGGCAGGGGGCAAAAAAACATTCAGTACTTC. It translates to CASSQDTVKGRGQKNIQYF.

The chain employs TRBV2 and TRBJ1-5; D is ambiguous. V was cut by 5 bases and J by 9 bases, with 17 bases left in between. This CDR3 region has 14 residues. Per germline, CDR1 SNHLY and CDR2 FYNNEI. The CDR3 coding sequence is TGTGCCAGCAGTACGGACGGGCAAGGATCGCCCCAGCATTTT. Its protein product is CASSTDGQGSPQHF.

This clone showed up just a few times. This chain connects TRBV6-6 to TRBJ2-5, with 9 positions matching TRBD2. After removal of 7 bases from V and 2 bases from J, the junction contained 5 bases not matched to a gene. Germline V CDR1 and CDR2: MNHNY, SVGAGI (reference sequence). The length of the CDR3 is 14 residues. DNA of the CDR3: TGTGCCAGCATGTTAGCGGGAGTTCAAGAGACCCAGTACTTC. Its protein product is CASMLAGVQETQYF.

Within the sample, this clone is medium-sized. The CDR3 is CAWSVNFRGGETQYF. DNA for the CDR3: TGTGCCTGGAGTGTAAATTTCAGGGGGGGCGAGACCCAGTACTTC. The genes are TRBV30 and TRBJ2-5, with D tentatively TRBD1 or TRBD2 (7 bases each). CDR3 length: 15 residues. V was clipped by 0 bases and J by 5 bases, with 16 bases between them. Germline V gene sequence: CDR1 GTSNPN, CDR2 SVGIG (reference sequence).

This chain joins TRBV18 and TRBJ2-2; tentatively, D is TRBD2 (6 bases). V lost 3 bases and J 4 bases, leaving 18 bases between the germline ends. This CDR3 has 17 residues. Germline V gives CDR1 KGHSH, CDR2 LQKENI. The CDR3 nucleotides are TGTGCCAGCTCACCTCGTTCTGGGATCGGGGGCACCGGGGAGCTGTTTTTT. Amino acids: CASSPRSGIGGTGELFF.

This chain joins TRBV5-4 and TRBJ1-2; 8 positions agree with TRBD1. V lost 4 bases, J lost 7 bases, and 9 bases stayed unmatched. In germline, CDR1 is SGHNT, CDR2 YYREEE (reference sequence). There are 14 residues in the CDR3. The CDR3 is CASSPDRARGGYTF. The CDR3 DNA sequence: TGTGCCAGCAGCCCGGACAGGGCTCGGGGTGGCTACACCTTC. The whole variable domain, remainder taken from reference TRBV5-4 and TRBJ1-2, is ETGVTQSPTHLIKTRGQQVTLRCSSQSGHNTVSWYQQALGQGPQFIFQYYREEENGRGNFPPRFSGLQFPNYSSELNVNALELDDSALYLCASSPDRARGGYTFGSGTRLTVV.

V usage is TRBV11-2 and J usage is TRBJ2-6; no clear D gene. Germline lookup yields CDR1 SGHAT and CDR2 FQNNGV. Trimming removed 3 bases from V and 2 bases from J, with 8 bases in between. The CDR3 totals 15 residues. The DNA for the CDR3 is TGTGCCAGCAGCTTGGTGGGTGCTGGGGCCAACGTCCTGACTTTC. Amino acids: CASSLVGAGANVLTF. Combining the CDR3 with reference TRBV11-2 and TRBJ2-6 gives the whole variable domain EAGVAQSPRYKIIEKRQSVAFWCNPISGHATLYWYQQILGQGPKLLIQFQNNGVVDDSQLPKDRFSAERLKGVDSTLKIQPAKLEDSAVYLCASSLVGAGANVLTFGAGSRLTVL.